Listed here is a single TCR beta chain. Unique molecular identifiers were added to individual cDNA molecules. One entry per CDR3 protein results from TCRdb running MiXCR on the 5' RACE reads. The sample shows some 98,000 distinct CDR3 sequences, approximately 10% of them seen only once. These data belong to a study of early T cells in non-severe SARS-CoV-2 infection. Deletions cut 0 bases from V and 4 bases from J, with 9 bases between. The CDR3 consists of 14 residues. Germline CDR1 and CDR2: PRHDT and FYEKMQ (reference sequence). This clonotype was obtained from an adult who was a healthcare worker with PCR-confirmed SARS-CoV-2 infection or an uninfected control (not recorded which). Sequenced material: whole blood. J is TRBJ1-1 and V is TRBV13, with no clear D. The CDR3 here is CASSLGGSLTEAFF. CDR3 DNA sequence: TGTGCCAGCAGCTTAGGGGGGAGCCTCACTGAAGCTTTCTTT.